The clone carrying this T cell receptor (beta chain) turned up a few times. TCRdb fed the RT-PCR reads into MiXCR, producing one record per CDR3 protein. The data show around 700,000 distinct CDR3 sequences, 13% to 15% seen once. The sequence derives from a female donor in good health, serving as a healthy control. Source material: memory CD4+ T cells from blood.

The DNA for the CDR3 is TGTGCCAGCAGCCGGACGGGAGGGGTTCAGCCCCAGCATTTT. It yields the protein CASSRTGGVQPQHF. This sequence joins TRBV3-1 and TRBJ1-5; TRBD1 might be the D (5 bases). Germline V gene sequence: CDR1 LGHDT, CDR2 YNNKEL (reference sequence). The CDR3 runs to 14 residues. With 4 bases removed from V and 6 bases from J, the gap between germline ends came to 13 bases.